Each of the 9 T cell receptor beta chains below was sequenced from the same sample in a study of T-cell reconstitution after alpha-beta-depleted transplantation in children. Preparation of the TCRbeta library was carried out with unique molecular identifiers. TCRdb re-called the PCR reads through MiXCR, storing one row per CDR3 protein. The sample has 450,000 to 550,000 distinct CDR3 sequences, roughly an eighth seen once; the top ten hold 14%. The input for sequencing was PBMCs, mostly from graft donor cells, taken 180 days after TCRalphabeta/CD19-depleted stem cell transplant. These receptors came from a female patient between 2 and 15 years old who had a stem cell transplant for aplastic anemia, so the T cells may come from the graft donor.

This chain's CDR3 is CASSKQGGRHEKLFF. The CDR3 coding sequence is TGTGCCAGCAGCAAGCAGGGTGGAAGGCATGAAAAACTGTTTTTT. This chain connects TRBV7-2 to TRBJ1-4, with D perhaps TRBD1 (5 bases). Trimming removed 5 bases at V and 6 bases at J, with 16 bases between. This CDR3 comprises 15 residues. CDR1 SGHTA and CDR2 FQGNSA come from the germline V gene.

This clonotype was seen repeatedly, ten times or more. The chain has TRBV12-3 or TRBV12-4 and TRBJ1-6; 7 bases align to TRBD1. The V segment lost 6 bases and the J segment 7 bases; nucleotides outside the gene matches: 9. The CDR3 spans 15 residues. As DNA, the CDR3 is TGTGCCAGCAGGGCAGCCGGCAGGGGGAATTCACCCCTCCACTTT. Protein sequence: CASRAAGRGNSPLHF.

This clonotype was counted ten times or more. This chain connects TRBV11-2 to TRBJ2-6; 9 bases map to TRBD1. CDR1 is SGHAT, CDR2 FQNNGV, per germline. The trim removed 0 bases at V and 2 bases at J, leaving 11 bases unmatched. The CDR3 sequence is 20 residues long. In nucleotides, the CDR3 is TGTGCCAGCAGCTTAGAATGGTCGGACAGGGGTTCTCCTGGGGCCAACGTCCTGACTTTC. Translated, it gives CASSLEWSDRGSPGANVLTF.

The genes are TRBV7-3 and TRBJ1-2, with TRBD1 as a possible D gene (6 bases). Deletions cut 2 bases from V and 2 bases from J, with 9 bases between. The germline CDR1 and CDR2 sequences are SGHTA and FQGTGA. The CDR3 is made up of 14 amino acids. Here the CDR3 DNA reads TGTGCCAGCAGCTTAGGGGGCCCCAACTATGGCTACACCTTC. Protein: CASSLGGPNYGYTF.

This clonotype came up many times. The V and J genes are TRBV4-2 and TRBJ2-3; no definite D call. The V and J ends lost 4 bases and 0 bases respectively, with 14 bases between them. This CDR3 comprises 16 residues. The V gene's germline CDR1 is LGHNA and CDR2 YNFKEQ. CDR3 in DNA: TGTGCCAGCAGCCGGAACCGGTTAGACAGCACAGATACGCAGTATTTT. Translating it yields CASSRNRLDSTDTQYF.

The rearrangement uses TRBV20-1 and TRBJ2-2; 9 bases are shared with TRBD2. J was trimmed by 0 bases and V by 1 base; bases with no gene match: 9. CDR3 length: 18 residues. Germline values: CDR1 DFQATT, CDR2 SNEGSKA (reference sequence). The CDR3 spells CSARVRTSALPNTGELFF. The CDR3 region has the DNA TGCAGTGCTAGAGTGCGGACTAGCGCCCTTCCGAACACCGGGGAGCTGTTTTTT.

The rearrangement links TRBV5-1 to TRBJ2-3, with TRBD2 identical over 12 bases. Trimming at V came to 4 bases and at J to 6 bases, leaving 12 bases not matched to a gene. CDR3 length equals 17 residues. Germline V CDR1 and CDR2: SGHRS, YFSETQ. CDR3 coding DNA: TGCGCCAGCAGCCACGGGACTAGCGGGCTCTCGAAGGATACGCAGTATTTT. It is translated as CASSHGTSGLSKDTQYF. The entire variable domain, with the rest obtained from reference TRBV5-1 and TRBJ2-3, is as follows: KAGVTQTPRYLIKTRGQQVTLSCSPISGHRSVSWYQQTPGQGLQFLFEYFSETQRNKGNFPGRFSGRQFSNSRSEMNVSTLELGDSALYLCASSHGTSGLSKDTQYFGPGTRLTVL.

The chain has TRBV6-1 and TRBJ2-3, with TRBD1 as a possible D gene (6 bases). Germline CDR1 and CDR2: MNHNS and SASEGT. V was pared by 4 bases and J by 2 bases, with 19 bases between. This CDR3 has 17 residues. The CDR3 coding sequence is TGTGCCAGCAGTGCGCTAAGAGGACAGCACTTCACAGATACGCAGTATTTT. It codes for CASSALRGQHFTDTQYF.

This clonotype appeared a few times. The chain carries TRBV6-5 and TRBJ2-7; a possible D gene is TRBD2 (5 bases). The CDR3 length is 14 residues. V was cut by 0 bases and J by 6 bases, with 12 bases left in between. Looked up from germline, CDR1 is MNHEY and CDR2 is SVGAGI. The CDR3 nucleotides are TGTGCCAGCAGTTACTCTAGAGGGCTTGGCGAGCAGTACGTC. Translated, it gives CASSYSRGLGEQYV.